The T cell receptor beta chain described here comes from a study of T cell responses to AZD1222 COVID-19 vaccine. Assay used: immunoSEQ multiplex PCR; TCRdb lists only in-frame clones, some missing. The table records tens of thousands of clones, 70% to 90% of them present only once. CDR3 size: 15 residues. Germline-derived CDR1 and CDR2 are SEHNR and FQNEAQ (reference sequence). The V gene lost 2 bases and the J gene lost 4 bases, with 14 bases spanning the gap. The clonotype was recovered from an adult who received the AZD1222 COVID-19 vaccine. The sample consisted of peripheral blood, taken 28 days after the second AZD1222 dose. The chain uses TRBV7-9 and TRBJ2-5; a possible D gene is TRBD1 (6 bases). CDR3 nucleotides: TGTGCCAGCAGCTTATTTGGACAGTCGGGAGAGACCCAGTACTTC. Protein: CASSLFGQSGETQYF.